The TCR beta chain under discussion was sequenced for a study of control samples from healthy donors and cancer patients. Sequenced by immunoSEQ multiplex PCR; TCRdb stores in-frame clones only, minus some. This table holds approximately 50,000 clones, roughly 90% found once. The V gene end was trimmed by 5 bases and the J gene end by 3 bases; junction bases not matched to a gene: 6. The length of the CDR3 is 15 residues. The germline V gene encodes CDR1 MNHEY and CDR2 SVGEGT. The chain couples TRBV6-2 or TRBV6-3 to TRBJ2-7; 11 bases map to TRBD2. The sample consisted of PBMCs. The sequence derives from a man in his 60s with head and neck cancer. The chain's CDR3 is CASSQTSGVFYEQYF. In DNA form, the CDR3 reads TGTGCCAGCAGTCAGACTAGCGGGGTCTTCTACGAGCAGTACTTC.